Here is one T cell receptor beta chain with its context. This clonotype showed up just a few times. What antigen it recognizes has not been identified. One base away there is no much larger clone; base qualities are not given. V is pruned by 4 bases and J by 2 bases, leaving 7 bases of the junction without a gene match. Including cysteine and phenylalanine, the CDR3 has 16 amino acids. Left in the record is the CDR3 DNA by itself, 48 bases read in frame from the first base. CDR1 and CDR2 (SGHVS, FNYEAQ) derive from the germline V gene. Sequencing used an Illumina HiSeq 1500. TCRdb redid the processing of the public reads, applying fastp at Q25 and MiXCR, and retained in-frame beta chains. Merged by CDR3 protein, the rows form single entries marked with the most common genes and DNA. This sample gives 700,000 to 850,000 distinct CDR3 sequences in total; 32% of them show up just once. Roughly an eighth of the sample is held by the ten biggest clonotypes.

The meaning of the sample's treatment or condition label: in vitro stimulation with specific CMV peptide epitopes to enrich CMV-specific T cells. The entry originates in a study of T cell repertoires in cytomegalovirus infection (dated by TCRdb to between 2018 and 2021). The study in broad terms: Recently identified HLA-C-restricted CMV epitopes, whose presentation resists viral immunomodulation, were targeted by peptide stimulations together with well-studied HLA-B-restricted epitopes. The HLA type of each donor mattered for the analysis, because public TCR beta signatures pointed to carriage of CMV infection along with the matching HLA type.

General study outcomes and caveats: The ex vivo response was dominated by HLA-C-restricted CMV-specific TCR beta clonotypes, and the single most frequent clonotype in two of eight donors was supplied by these HLA-C-restricted clonotypes. In both this cohort and an independent roughly 350-donor cohort, the cumulative frequency of public TCR beta family members distinguished carriers of CMV infection plus the relevant HLA type.

This sequence uses TRBV7-6 and TRBJ2-2, with 7 bases in between that match TRBD2. The sequencing here drew on cultured CD8+ T cells from PBMCs, taken from culture after CMV antigen stimulation. This clonotype was sampled from a human donor in good health (CMV status not recorded). Some clones in this sample may be carry-over from other donors' samples. The CDR3 region has the sequence CASSWGGQGNTGELFF. In nucleotide form, the sequence is TGTGCCAGCAGCTGGGGGGGTCAGGGTAACACCGGGGAGCTGTTTTTT. Supplemented by the reference TRBV7-6 and TRBJ2-2 proteins around the CDR3, the complete variable domain is GAGVSQSPRYKVTKRGQDVALRCDPISGHVSLYWYRQALGQGPEFLTYFNYEAQQDKSGLPNDRFSAERPEGSISTLTIQRTEQRDSAMYRCASSWGGQGNTGELFFGEGSRLTVL.